This TCR beta chain came from a study of cytomegalovirus exposure and HLA in healthy donors. This clone came up a few times. The CDR3 loop spans 16 amino acids. Germline-derived CDR1 and CDR2 are MNHNS and SASEGT. Deletions cut 3 bases from V and 0 bases from J, with 12 bases between. The PCR made use of 60 Vbeta and 13 Jbeta primers. TCRdb's copy holds only in-frame clones and misses some; the assay was immunoSEQ multiplex PCR. Found here are around 190,000 clones, 78% of them singletons; the top ten hold 11% to 15%. The V and J genes are TRBV6-1 and TRBJ1-3, with TRBD1 as a possible D gene (6 bases). Sequenced sample: PBMCs. This clonotype was sampled from a woman younger than 45 in good health and CMV-seropositive. CDR3 residues: CASSETGLSSGNTIYF. The CDR3 nucleotides are TGTGCCAGCAGTGAGACAGGCCTCAGCTCTGGAAACACCATATATTTT.